The 32 T cell receptor beta chains listed next were all sequenced from one sample in a study of molecular identifiers for immune sequencing clone quantification. TCRdb reanalysed the PCR reads using MiXCR and keeps one entry per CDR3 protein. The repertoire holds more than 95,000 distinct CDR3 sequences, with roughly 24% as singletons. Sequenced: naive CD8+ T cells from blood, with Jurkat cell RNA spiked in. Specified subset: FACS-sorted CD8+CD4-CCR7+CD45RA+ naive T cells. All receptors derive from a human donor in good health. Some libraries in this study had Jurkat cell RNA spiked in.

This clonotype was observed a handful of times. The rearrangement joins TRBV6-6 to TRBJ2-3; D is possibly TRBD2 (5 bases). V lost 0 bases and J 1 base, leaving 26 bases between the germline ends. Looked up from germline, CDR1 is MNHNY and CDR2 is SVGAGI (reference sequence). This CDR3 comprises 21 residues. CDR3 in amino acids: CASSYSPTRETLDWGTDTQYF. The CDR3 region has the DNA TGTGCCAGCAGTTACTCACCAACCCGGGAAACTCTGGACTGGGGCACAGATACGCAGTATTTT.

The chain links TRBV19 to TRBJ2-1, with 8 positions matching TRBD2. V lost 3 bases, J lost 14 bases, and 6 bases stayed unmatched. CDR3 length: 12 residues. Germline V gives CDR1 LNHDA, CDR2 SQIVND (reference sequence). The CDR3, as DNA: TGTGCCAGTAGTATCTCGGGGGGGGAGGAGTTCTTC. Translated: CASSISGGEEFF.

This clonotype was seen at least ten times. V is TRBV7-6 and J is TRBJ2-7; the match to TRBD2 covers 14 bases. The ends lost 5 bases at V and 3 bases at J; junction bases unmatched: 3. In germline, CDR1 is SGHVS, CDR2 FNYEAQ. The CDR3 consists of 15 residues. CDR3 nucleotides: TGTGCCAGCAGCCCAGGGACTAGCGGGAGCTACGAGCAGTACTTC. Residues: CASSPGTSGSYEQYF.

Concerning this clonotype: The junction and the germline gene differ at one end; a read error may be behind it. The CDR3 protein is CASSQGKEASGNILIKQYF. CDR3 sequence (DNA): TGTGCCAGCAGCCAAGGAAAGGAGGCTAGCGGGAATATATTAATCAAGCAATACTTC. The J gene is TRBJ2-7, the V gene TRBV14; 9 bases are a match to TRBD2. Per the germline V gene, CDR1 is SGHDN and CDR2 is FVKESK. This CDR3 region has 19 residues.

This clonotype was seen repeatedly, ten times or more. The chain carries TRBV24-1 and TRBJ2-1, with D maybe TRBD2 (5 bases). V dropped 3 bases and J dropped 1 base, with 18 bases sitting between them. This CDR3 is 18 amino acids long. Germline-derived CDR1 and CDR2 are KGHDR and SFDVKD. DNA for the CDR3: TGTGCCACCAGTGATACTAGGACCCTCAGTAGGTCCTACAATGAGCAGTTCTTC. Its protein product is CATSDTRTLSRSYNEQFF.

This clonotype was counted a single time. A much larger clone differs from this one at a single base, so this may be a read error. The rearrangement links TRBV5-3 to TRBJ2-7, with 7 bases fitting TRBD2. TRBV5-3 is reported as an ORF; its role is uncertain. This CDR3 has 13 residues. The CDR3 DNA reads as TGTGCCAGCAGCTTGGGAGGGTGCTCCGAGCAGTACTTC. As protein: CASSLGGCSEQYF.

The V and J genes are TRBV15 and TRBJ2-7; tentatively, D is TRBD1 (6 bases). The CDR3 is made up of 16 amino acids. Germline-derived CDR1 and CDR2 are LNHNV and YYDKDF (reference sequence). V was clipped by 3 bases and J by 2 bases, with 17 bases between them. The CDR3 protein is CATSSLGADSTYEQYF. As DNA, the CDR3 is TGTGCCACCAGCAGTTTGGGGGCAGACTCAACCTACGAGCAGTACTTC.

This clonotype was detected many times. This rearrangement joins TRBV20-1 to TRBJ2-7, with TRBD2 as a possible D gene (5 bases). V was clipped by 5 bases and J by 5 bases, with 19 bases between them. This CDR3 has 14 residues. Germline assignment: CDR1 DFQATT and CDR2 SNEGSKA (reference sequence). CDR3 nucleotide sequence: TGCAGTGCTTACCCGGAGGATAAAAAGGACGAGCAGTACTTC. It translates to CSAYPEDKKDEQYF.

In its sample, this clonotype was seen once. The chain joins TRBV27 to TRBJ2-3; D assignment may be TRBD1 or TRBD2 (5 bases each). Germline values: CDR1 MNHEY, CDR2 SMNVEV (reference sequence). The CDR3 contains 15 residues. Trimming shortened V by 5 bases and J by 4 bases, and 16 bases separated the two germline ends. CDR3 region: CASSTGPGSPDTQYF. The CDR3 bases are TGTGCCAGCAGTACCGGGCCAGGGAGCCCAGATACGCAGTATTTT.

This clonotype has more than one count but fewer than ten. The rearrangement uses TRBV27 and TRBJ2-7; 11 bases align to TRBD2. The germline V gene has CDR1 MNHEY and CDR2 SMNVEV (reference sequence). Trimming removed 4 bases from V and 4 bases from J; junction bases left unmatched: 6. This CDR3 region has 15 residues. The CDR3 reads CASSSGLAVWYEQYF. The CDR3 region has the DNA TGTGCCAGCAGTTCGGGACTAGCGGTTTGGTACGAGCAGTACTTC.

This clonotype was found many times. The V gene is TRBV7-8, the J gene TRBJ2-7; 9 nucleotides align to TRBD1. J lost 2 bases, V lost 5 bases, and 7 bases had no gene match. This CDR3 has 15 amino acids. Germline CDR1 reads SGHVS; CDR2 reads FQNEAQ. CDR3 coding DNA: TGTGCCAGCAGCCCAGGCAGACAGGGGGCCTACGAGCAGTACTTC. This encodes CASSPGRQGAYEQYF.

The chain is built from TRBV2 and TRBJ2-5; 8 bases align to TRBD1. Germline V gene sequence: CDR1 SNHLY, CDR2 FYNNEI. J gave up 5 bases and V 3 bases, and 11 bases lay outside the gene matches. CDR3 length: 16 amino acids. The CDR3 sequence is CASSDPRTGSRETQYF. CDR3 DNA: TGTGCCAGCAGTGATCCCAGGACAGGGTCCCGGGAGACCCAGTACTTC.

Points on this clonotype: One junction end disagrees with the germline gene, perhaps due to a read error. The chain has TRBV7-2 and TRBJ2-3; the D is unclear. The CDR3 runs 13 residues. Germline assignment: CDR1 SGHTA and CDR2 FQGNSA. As DNA, the CDR3 is TGTGCCAGCAGCTCGGTGCTCCCAGATACGCAGTGTTTT. Amino acids: CASSSVLPDTQCF.

This clonotype occurred once. Being one base from a much bigger clone, this may be a read error. The chain is built from TRBV7-7 and TRBJ2-5, with D perhaps matching TRBD1 or TRBD2 (5 bases each). This CDR3 spans 13 amino acids. Germline V CDR1 and CDR2: SSHAT, FNYEAQ (reference sequence). The CDR3 region is CASSRDDQDTQYF. CDR3 coding DNA: TGTGCCAGCAGTCGGGACGACCAAGACACCCAGTACTTT.

In this sample, this clonotype turned up many times. V usage is TRBV4-3 and J usage is TRBJ2-7, with a possible D match to TRBD2 (6 bases). Germline assignment: CDR1 LGHNA and CDR2 YSLEER. This CDR3 contains 14 residues. Trimming shortened V by 1 base and J by 6 bases, and 13 bases separated the two germline ends. In nucleotides, the CDR3 is TGCGCCAGCAGCCAAGGAGTCGGAGGGCTCGAGCAGTACTTC. It encodes CASSQGVGGLEQYF.

This clonotype has just a few counts. J is TRBJ2-2 and V is TRBV12-3 or TRBV12-4; D gene uncertain. V lost 5 bases and J 7 bases, leaving 8 bases between the germline ends. The CDR3 contains 12 residues. DNA for the CDR3: TGTGCCAGCAGTCGTTCGGGCGGGGAGCTGTTTTTT. It encodes CASSRSGGELFF.

Ten or more counts support this clonotype. V is TRBV5-4 and J is TRBJ2-7; TRBD1 matches at 9 bases. The CDR3 runs to 16 residues. Germline CDR1 is SGHNT and CDR2 is YYREEE (reference sequence). V was clipped by 4 bases and J by 1 base; unmatched bases: 9. CDR3 loop: CASSPMPGQGSYEQYF. CDR3 nucleotides: TGTGCCAGCAGCCCCATGCCGGGACAGGGTTCCTACGAGCAGTACTTC.

This clonotype was observed many times. The rearrangement uses TRBV5-1 and TRBJ2-3; the match to TRBD1 covers 8 bases. Germline CDR1 reads SGHRS; CDR2 reads YFSETQ. The CDR3 is 15 residues long. Trimming at V came to 4 bases and at J to 5 bases, leaving 9 bases not matched to a gene. The CDR3, as DNA: TGCGCCAGCAGCGCCCCGGGACAGGATGGAGATACGCAGTATTTT. Amino acid sequence: CASSAPGQDGDTQYF. The full variable domain, its missing parts supplied by reference TRBV5-1 and TRBJ2-3, is KAGVTQTPRYLIKTRGQQVTLSCSPISGHRSVSWYQQTPGQGLQFLFEYFSETQRNKGNFPGRFSGRQFSNSRSEMNVSTLELGDSALYLCASSAPGQDGDTQYFGPGTRLTVL.

This clonotype was detected many times. J is TRBJ1-5 and V is TRBV6-5; D not resolved. The CDR3 spans 13 residues. The germline CDR1 and CDR2 sequences are MNHEY and SVGAGI. V gave up 2 bases and J gave up 1 base, with 3 bases separating them. CDR3 amino acids: CASSYRSNQPQHF. DNA of the CDR3: TGTGCCAGCAGTTACCGAAGCAATCAGCCCCAGCATTTT.

As for this clonotype: A much larger clone lies one base from this, so it may be a read error. This chain links TRBV5-6 with TRBJ2-7; unclear D gene. Germline loops: CDR1 SGHDT, CDR2 YYEEEE. V gave up 4 bases and J gave up 0 bases, with 14 bases separating them. The CDR3 has 15 amino acids. The CDR3 DNA reads TGTGCCAGCAGCCTTTACCGGACGGACTCCTACGAGCAGTACTTC. Protein: CASSLYRTDSYEQYF.

Turning to this clonotype: No conserved phenylalanine or tryptophan ends this CDR3, so it is likely a read error. The V gene is TRBV12-3 or TRBV12-4, the J gene TRBJ1-1; D gene uncertain. The CDR3 length is 13 residues. The V and J ends lost 6 bases and 1 base respectively, with 9 bases between them. The chain's CDR3 is CASRALGNTEAFL. The CDR3 DNA follows: TGTGCCAGCAGAGCTTTGGGGAACACTGAAGCTTTCCTT.

In this sample, this clonotype turned up many times. The rearrangement uses TRBV6-1 and TRBJ2-7, with 10 bases lining up with TRBD2. The ends lost 4 bases at V and 4 bases at J; junction bases unmatched: 1. The CDR3 has 13 amino acids. The germline CDR1 and CDR2 sequences are MNHNS and SASEGT. The CDR3 DNA reads as TGTGCCAGCAGTGGAGCGGGAGGGTACGAGCAGTACTTC. As protein: CASSGAGGYEQYF.

This clonotype was recorded many times. The rearrangement uses TRBV29-1 and TRBJ2-7; D could derive from TRBD1 or TRBD2 (5 bases each). This CDR3 has 11 residues. The V gene's germline CDR1 is SQVTM and CDR2 ANQGSEA. V was trimmed by 6 bases and J by 6 bases, leaving 12 bases between them. CDR3 bases: TGCAGCGTGACTTTGAGGGGCGAGCAGTACTTC. This codes for CSVTLRGEQYF.

This clonotype was seen repeatedly, ten times or more. The genes are TRBV6-2 or TRBV6-3 and TRBJ1-5, with D uncertain. This CDR3 contains 12 residues. Germline-derived CDR1 and CDR2 are MNHEY and SVGEGT. Deletions cut 2 bases from V and 7 bases from J, with 6 bases between. CDR3 in amino acids: CASSYLSQPQHF. CDR3 DNA: TGTGCCAGCAGTTACCTTTCCCAGCCCCAGCATTTT.

Concerning this clonotype itself: A much bigger clone sits one base away, suggesting this may be a read error. V usage is TRBV28 and J usage is TRBJ2-7; D remains ambiguous. The CDR3 is made up of 14 amino acids. Germline V gives CDR1 MDHEN, CDR2 SYDVKM. The CDR3 here is CASCFQLRSYEQYF. The CDR3, as DNA: TGTGCCAGCTGTTTCCAGTTGCGATCCTACGAGCAGTACTTC. The entire variable domain, with the rest obtained from reference TRBV28 and TRBJ2-7, is as follows: DVKVTQSSRYLVKRTGEKVFLECVQDMDHENMFWYRQDPGLGLRLIYFSYDVKMKEKGDIPEGYSVSREKKERFSLILESASTNQTSMYLCASCFQLRSYEQYFGPGTRLTVT.

This clonotype was recorded a few times. An end of the junction differs from the germline gene, which may be a read error. This chain joins TRBV25-1 and TRBJ2-5; TRBD1 matches at 8 bases. Germline values: CDR1 MGHDK, CDR2 SYGVNS. The CDR3 length is 13 residues. The CDR3 reads CASSETGEEAQYF. The CDR3 coding sequence is TGTGCCAGCAGTGAGACAGGGGAAGAGGCCCAGTACTTC.

This clonotype was seen only a few times. One base away lies a much larger clone, so this may be a sequencing read error. This chain uses TRBV10-3 with TRBJ2-7, with D perhaps given as TRBD1 or TRBD2 (5 bases each). This CDR3 has 15 amino acids. CDR1 ENHRY and CDR2 SYGVKD come from the germline V gene. Trimming took 0 bases from V and 2 from J, leaving 11 bases between them. In DNA form, the CDR3 reads TGTGCCATCAGTGAGTCGATTGAGGGGACCTACGAGCAGTACTTC. Encoded protein: CAISESIEGTYEQYF.

V gene TRBV5-4 combines with J gene TRBJ2-3, with TRBD2 matching 10 bases. This CDR3 is built from 15 residues. V shed 4 bases, J shed 2 bases, and the junction held 4 bases outside the gene matches. CDR1 is SGHNT and CDR2 is YYREEE in the germline V gene (reference sequence). CDR3 loop: CASSALAGVTDTQYF. The CDR3 DNA is TGTGCCAGCAGCGCGCTAGCGGGGGTCACAGATACGCAGTATTTT.

The table lists this clonotype with many counts. This rearrangement joins TRBV23-1 to TRBJ1-1, with a possible D match to TRBD1 (5 bases). TRBV23-1 is assigned to the ORF class and has an uncertain function. The V end lost 2 bases, the J end lost 6 bases, and 19 bases lay between the germline ends. The CDR3 contains 16 residues. The DNA of the CDR3 is TGCGCCAGCAGTCAAAGAGGGTTTGGGGACCAGGCTGAAGCTTTCTTT. It specifies CASSQRGFGDQAEAFF.

In its sample, this clonotype was seen many times. V usage is TRBV4-3 and J usage is TRBJ2-1; a weak D match, TRBD2 (5 bases). Germline values: CDR1 LGHNA, CDR2 YSLEER. V lost 0 bases and J lost 6, with 12 bases in between. The CDR3 sequence is 15 residues long. CDR3 sequence reads: CASSQDRPGGNEQFF. The CDR3 DNA reads as TGCGCCAGCAGCCAAGACCGACCCGGAGGCAATGAGCAGTTCTTC.

Ten or more counts support this clonotype. The chain couples TRBV18 to TRBJ1-5; D gene ambiguous. The V end was cut by 3 bases, the J end by 5 bases, with 8 bases between. CDR1 is KGHSH, CDR2 LQKENI, per germline. The length of the CDR3 is 13 residues. The DNA for the CDR3 is TGTGCCAGCTCACCCTCTGCCGATCAGCCCCAGCATTTT. Protein product: CASSPSADQPQHF.

This clonotype was counted ten times or more. V gene TRBV20-1 combines with J gene TRBJ2-7; D is possibly TRBD1 (6 bases). From germline, CDR1 is DFQATT and CDR2 SNEGSKA (reference sequence). The germline V and J ends were trimmed by 5 bases and 3 bases, with 20 bases remaining between them. CDR3 length: 15 residues. The CDR3: CSAAGPDRLDYEQYF. The CDR3 DNA sequence: TGCAGTGCTGCGGGCCCCGACAGGCTCGACTACGAGCAGTACTTC.